Shown below are 12 T cell receptor beta chains from a single sample sequenced in a study of blood T cell repertoires in COVID-19. TCRdb keeps only in-frame clones here, not all; method: immunoSEQ multiplex PCR. The table includes around 250,000 clones, about 80% detected once. The material sequenced was peripheral blood. Every receptor here comes from a man aged 25 to 45 who had recovered from COVID-19.

This clone was counted once. The V and J genes are TRBV7-9 and TRBJ1-1; D gene uncertain. This CDR3 has 12 amino acids. From germline, CDR1 is SEHNR and CDR2 FQNEAQ (reference sequence). Trimming cost V 0 bases and J 4 bases, with 3 bases left between them. The CDR3 protein is CASSLAFTEAFF. DNA for the CDR3: TGTGCCAGCAGCTTAGCCTTCACTGAAGCTTTCTTT.

This rearrangement joins TRBV11-3 to TRBJ2-1, with 10 bases aligning to TRBD1. This CDR3 region has 15 residues. Germline CDR1 and CDR2: SGHNT and YENEEA. With V trimmed by 3 bases and J by 4 bases, 3 bases remained unmatched. The chain's CDR3 is CASSLDRGSYNEQFF. As DNA, the CDR3 is TGTGCCAGCAGCTTGGACAGGGGGAGTTACAATGAGCAGTTCTTC.

This clone appeared a few times. The chain carries TRBV19 and TRBJ1-1; perhaps TRBD1 as D (6 bases). Germline lookup yields CDR1 LNHDA and CDR2 SQIVND (reference sequence). The CDR3 sequence is 11 residues long. Trimming took off 4 bases at V and 11 bases at J, with 11 bases between the two ends. The CDR3 DNA reads TGTGCCAGTAGTAGGGGGCTTGTCGCTTTCTTT. Its protein is CASSRGLVAFF.

This chain connects TRBV6-5 to TRBJ1-2, with D unresolved. V lost 0 bases and J 6 bases, leaving 11 bases between the germline ends. Germline V gene lookup returns CDR1 MNHEY and CDR2 SVGAGI. The CDR3 has 14 amino acids. The chain's CDR3 is CASSYSIGSNGYTF. In DNA form, the CDR3 reads TGTGCCAGCAGTTACTCGATAGGGAGCAATGGCTACACCTTC.

V is TRBV6-1 and J is TRBJ1-2, with a weak D call TRBD1 (5 bases). V gave up 3 bases and J gave up 8 bases, with 16 bases separating them. The CDR3 consists of 14 residues. The germline gives CDR1 MNHNS, CDR2 SASEGT. The CDR3 nucleotides are TGTGCCAGCAGTGAGAGTCAGGGATATGGAGGCTACACCTTC. Translated: CASSESQGYGGYTF.

The chain carries TRBV6-5 and TRBJ2-7; D not resolved. The CDR3 totals 13 residues. Looked up from germline, CDR1 is MNHEY and CDR2 is SVGAGI. V shed 8 bases and J shed 3 bases, with 14 bases lying between them. The CDR3 DNA sequence: TGTGCCAGCCTCGACAACTTCAACTACGAGCAGTACTTC. It yields the protein CASLDNFNYEQYF.

V usage is TRBV4-1 and J usage is TRBJ1-2; 10 bases are a match to TRBD1. After removal of 10 bases from V and 2 bases from J, the junction contained 4 bases not matched to a gene. Per germline, CDR1 MGHRA and CDR2 YSYEKL. The CDR3 runs 13 residues. CDR3 sequence reads: CATSTGGNYGYTF. CDR3 nucleotides: TGCGCCACCTCGACAGGGGGCAACTATGGCTACACCTTC.

The J gene is TRBJ1-5, the V gene TRBV19; possibly TRBD1 for D (5 bases). Trimming removed 6 bases from V and 7 bases from J, with 19 bases in between. CDR1 LNHDA and CDR2 SQIVND come from the germline V gene (reference sequence). This CDR3 spans 15 amino acids. The DNA of the CDR3 is TGTGCCAGTAGGGACATCATCATAGCAACCCAGCCCCAGCATTTT. Residues: CASRDIIIATQPQHF.

The V call is TRBV5-1, the J call TRBJ2-6, with 8 bases lining up with TRBD1. Germline V gives CDR1 SGHRS, CDR2 YFSETQ. The CDR3 totals 18 residues. J gave up 0 bases and V 4 bases, and 9 bases lay outside the gene matches. As DNA, the CDR3 is TGCGCCAGCAGCGTCGCGGGACAGGAGAGCTCTGGGGCCAACGTCCTGACTTTC. Its translation: CASSVAGQESSGANVLTF.

V usage is TRBV6-5 and J usage is TRBJ1-2; no reliable D call. Germline V gene lookup returns CDR1 MNHEY and CDR2 SVGAGI. V was cut by 8 bases and J by 2 bases, with 9 bases left in between. CDR3 length: 12 amino acids. The DNA of the CDR3 is TGTGCCAGCTTTGCTGAGAACTATGGCTACACCTTC. Translated: CASFAENYGYTF.

The J gene is TRBJ2-5, the V gene TRBV5-1; 7 positions match TRBD2. J was trimmed by 5 bases and V by 4 bases; bases with no gene match: 5. Germline loops: CDR1 SGHRS, CDR2 YFSETQ. The CDR3 contains 13 residues. CDR3 sequence reads: CASSPTSSETQYF. The CDR3 DNA reads as TGCGCCAGCAGCCCGACTAGCTCTGAGACCCAGTACTTC.

V and J are TRBV2 and TRBJ1-6; D perhaps matches TRBD1 (5 bases). V lost 2 bases, J lost 15 bases, and 11 bases lay in between. CDR3 length equals 12 residues. CDR1 and CDR2 from the germline V gene are SNHLY and FYNNEI. Here the CDR3 reads CASSENRQNLHF. In nucleotides, the CDR3 is TGTGCCAGCAGTGAAAACAGGCAAAACCTCCACTTT. The whole variable domain, filled in from reference TRBV2 and TRBJ1-6, reads EPEVTQTPSHQVTQMGQEVILRCVPISNHLYFYWYRQILGQKVEFLVSFYNNEISEKSEIFDDQFSVERPDGSNFTLKIRSTKLEDSAMYFCASSENRQNLHFGNGTRLTVT.